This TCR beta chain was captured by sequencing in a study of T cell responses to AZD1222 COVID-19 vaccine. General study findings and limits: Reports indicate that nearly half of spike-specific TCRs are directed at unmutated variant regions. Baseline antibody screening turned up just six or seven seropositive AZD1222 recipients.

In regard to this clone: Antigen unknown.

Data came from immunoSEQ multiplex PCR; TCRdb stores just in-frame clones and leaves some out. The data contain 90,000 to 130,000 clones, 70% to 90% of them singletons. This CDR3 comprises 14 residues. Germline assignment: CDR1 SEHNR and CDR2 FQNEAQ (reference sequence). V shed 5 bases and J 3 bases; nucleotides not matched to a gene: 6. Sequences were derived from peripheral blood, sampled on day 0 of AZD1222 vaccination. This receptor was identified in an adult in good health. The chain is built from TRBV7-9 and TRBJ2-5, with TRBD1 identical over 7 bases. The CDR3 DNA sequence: TGTGCCAGCAGCAGACAGGGATGGGAAGAGACCCAGTACTTC. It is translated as CASSRQGWEETQYF.